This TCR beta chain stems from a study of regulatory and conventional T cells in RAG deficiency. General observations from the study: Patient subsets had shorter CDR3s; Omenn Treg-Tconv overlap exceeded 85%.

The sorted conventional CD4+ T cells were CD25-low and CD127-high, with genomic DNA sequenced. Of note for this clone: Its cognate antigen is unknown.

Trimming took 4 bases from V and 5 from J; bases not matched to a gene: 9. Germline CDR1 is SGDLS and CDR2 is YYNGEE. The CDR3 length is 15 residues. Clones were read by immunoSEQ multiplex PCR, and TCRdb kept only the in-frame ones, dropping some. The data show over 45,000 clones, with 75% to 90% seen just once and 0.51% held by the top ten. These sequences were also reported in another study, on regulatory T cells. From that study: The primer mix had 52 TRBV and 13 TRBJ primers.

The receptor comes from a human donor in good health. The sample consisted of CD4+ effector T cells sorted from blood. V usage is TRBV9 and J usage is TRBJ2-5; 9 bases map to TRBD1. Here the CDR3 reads CASSIGQGSGETQYF. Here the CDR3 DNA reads TGTGCCAGCAGCATAGGACAGGGGTCAGGGGAGACCCAGTACTTC.